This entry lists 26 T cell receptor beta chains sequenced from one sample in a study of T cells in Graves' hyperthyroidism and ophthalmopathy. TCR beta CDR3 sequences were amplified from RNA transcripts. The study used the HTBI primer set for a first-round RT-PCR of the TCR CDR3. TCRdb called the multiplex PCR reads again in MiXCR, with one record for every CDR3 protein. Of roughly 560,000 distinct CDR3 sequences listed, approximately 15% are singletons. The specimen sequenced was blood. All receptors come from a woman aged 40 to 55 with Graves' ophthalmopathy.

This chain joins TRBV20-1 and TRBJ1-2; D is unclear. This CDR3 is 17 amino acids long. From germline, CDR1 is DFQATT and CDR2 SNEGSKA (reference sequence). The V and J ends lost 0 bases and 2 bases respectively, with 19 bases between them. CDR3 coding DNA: TGCAGTGCTAGAGATTTTGGTAATTCGGGGTCCAACTATGGCTACACCTTC. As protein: CSARDFGNSGSNYGYTF.

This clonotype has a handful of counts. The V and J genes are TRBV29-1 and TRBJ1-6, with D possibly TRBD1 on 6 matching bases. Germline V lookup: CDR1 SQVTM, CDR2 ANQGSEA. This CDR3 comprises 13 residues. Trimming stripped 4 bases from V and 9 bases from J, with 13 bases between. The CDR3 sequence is CSVGEGGGSPLHF. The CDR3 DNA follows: TGCAGCGTTGGTGAGGGAGGGGGTTCACCCCTCCACTTT.

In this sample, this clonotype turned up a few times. DNA of the CDR3: TGTGCCAGCTCCCCGGAGGAGAAGACCCAGTACTTC. It is translated as CASSPEEKTQYF. The chain carries TRBV18 and TRBJ2-5; TRBD2 is a possible D gene (5 bases). The CDR3 extends over 12 amino acids. CDR1 and CDR2 from the germline V gene are KGHSH and LQKENI. Trimming took off 6 bases at V and 6 bases at J, with 11 bases between the two ends.

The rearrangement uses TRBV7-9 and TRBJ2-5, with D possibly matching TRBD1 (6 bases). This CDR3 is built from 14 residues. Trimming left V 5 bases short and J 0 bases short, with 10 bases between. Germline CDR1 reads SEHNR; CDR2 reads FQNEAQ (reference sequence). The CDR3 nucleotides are TGTGCCAGCAGCGGGCGGACAGACCAAGAGACCCAGTACTTC. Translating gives CASSGRTDQETQYF.

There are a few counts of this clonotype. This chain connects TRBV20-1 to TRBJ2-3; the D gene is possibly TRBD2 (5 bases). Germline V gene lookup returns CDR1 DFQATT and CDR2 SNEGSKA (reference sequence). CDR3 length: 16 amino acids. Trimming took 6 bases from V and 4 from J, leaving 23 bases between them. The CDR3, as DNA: TGCAGTGCCCCCCTTTTAAATGAGGCGGGCTCAGATACGCAGTATTTT. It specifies CSAPLLNEAGSDTQYF.

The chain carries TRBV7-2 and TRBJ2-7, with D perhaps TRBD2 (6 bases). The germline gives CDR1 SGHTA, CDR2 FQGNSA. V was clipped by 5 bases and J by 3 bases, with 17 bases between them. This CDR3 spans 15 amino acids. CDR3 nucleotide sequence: TGTGCCAGCAGCGCCGCGGACTATAGAAACTACGAGCAGTACTTC. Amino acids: CASSAADYRNYEQYF.

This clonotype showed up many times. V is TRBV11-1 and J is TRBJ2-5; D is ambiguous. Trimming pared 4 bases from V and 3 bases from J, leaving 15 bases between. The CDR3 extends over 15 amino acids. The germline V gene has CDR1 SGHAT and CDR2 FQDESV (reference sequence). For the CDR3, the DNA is TGTGCCAGCAGCTCGGGTTGGAGCGCAAAAGAGACCCAGTACTTC. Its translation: CASSSGWSAKETQYF. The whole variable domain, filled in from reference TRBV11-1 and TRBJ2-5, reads EAEVAQSPRYKITEKSQAVAFWCDPISGHATLYWYRQILGQGPELLVQFQDESVVDDSQLPKDRFSAERLKGVDSTLKIQPAELGDSAMYLCASSSGWSAKETQYFGPGTRLLVL.

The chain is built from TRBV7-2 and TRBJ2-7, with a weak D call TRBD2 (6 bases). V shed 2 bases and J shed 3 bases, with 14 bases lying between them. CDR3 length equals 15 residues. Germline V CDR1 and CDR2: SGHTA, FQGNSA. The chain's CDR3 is CASSLRASEVYEQYF. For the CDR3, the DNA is TGTGCCAGCAGCTTACGGGCTAGCGAGGTCTACGAGCAGTACTTC.

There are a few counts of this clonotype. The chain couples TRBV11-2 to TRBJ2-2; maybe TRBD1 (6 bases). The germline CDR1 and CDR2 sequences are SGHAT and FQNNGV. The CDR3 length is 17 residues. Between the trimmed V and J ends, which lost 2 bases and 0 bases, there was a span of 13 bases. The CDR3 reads CASSLYSGAPNTGELFF. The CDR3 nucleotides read TGTGCCAGCAGCTTATATTCAGGGGCCCCGAACACCGGGGAGCTGTTTTTT.

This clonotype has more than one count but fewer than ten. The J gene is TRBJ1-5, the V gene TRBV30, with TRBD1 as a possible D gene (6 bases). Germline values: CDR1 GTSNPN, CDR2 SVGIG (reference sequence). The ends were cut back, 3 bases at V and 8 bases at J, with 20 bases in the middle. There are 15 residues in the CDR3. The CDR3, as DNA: TGTGCCTGGAGGCGGGGGCTCAGTAAAGAGGAGCCCCAGCATTTT. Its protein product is CAWRRGLSKEEPQHF.

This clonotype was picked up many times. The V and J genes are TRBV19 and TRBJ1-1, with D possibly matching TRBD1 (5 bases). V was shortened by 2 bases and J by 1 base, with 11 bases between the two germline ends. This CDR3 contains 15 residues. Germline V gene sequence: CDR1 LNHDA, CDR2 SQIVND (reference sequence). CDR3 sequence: CASSIFSTENTEAFF. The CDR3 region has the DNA TGTGCCAGTAGTATATTTTCGACAGAGAACACTGAAGCTTTCTTT.

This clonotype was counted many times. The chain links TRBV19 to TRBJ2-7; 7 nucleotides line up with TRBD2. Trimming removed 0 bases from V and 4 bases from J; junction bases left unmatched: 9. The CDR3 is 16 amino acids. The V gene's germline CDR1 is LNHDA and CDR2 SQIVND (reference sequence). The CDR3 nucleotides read TGTGCCAGTAGTATAGATCTAGCTAGCGGAATATACGAGCAGTACTTC. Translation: CASSIDLASGIYEQYF.

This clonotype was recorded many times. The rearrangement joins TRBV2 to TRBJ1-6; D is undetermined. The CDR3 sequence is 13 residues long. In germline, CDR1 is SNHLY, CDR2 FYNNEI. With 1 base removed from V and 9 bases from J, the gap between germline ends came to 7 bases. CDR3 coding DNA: TGTGCCAGCAGTGAAGTCATGGGTTCACCCCTCCACTTT. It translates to CASSEVMGSPLHF.

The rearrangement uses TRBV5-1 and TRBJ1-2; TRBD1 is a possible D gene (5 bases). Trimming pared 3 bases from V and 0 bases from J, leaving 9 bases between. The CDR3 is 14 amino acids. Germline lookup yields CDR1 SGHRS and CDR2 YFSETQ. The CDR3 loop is CASSWGSANYGYTF. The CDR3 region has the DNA TGCGCCAGCAGCTGGGGGTCGGCTAACTATGGCTACACCTTC.

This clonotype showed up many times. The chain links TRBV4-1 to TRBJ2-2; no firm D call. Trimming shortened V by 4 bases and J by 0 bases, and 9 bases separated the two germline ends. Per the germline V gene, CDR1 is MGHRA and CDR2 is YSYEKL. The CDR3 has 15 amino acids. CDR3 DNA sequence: TGCGCCAGCAGCCCGCGACGGACGAACACCGGGGAGCTGTTTTTT. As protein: CASSPRRTNTGELFF.

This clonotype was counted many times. CDR3 DNA sequence: TGTGCCAGCAGTTCGACAGGACAGGGCGGCACTGAAGCTTTCTTT. It encodes CASSSTGQGGTEAFF. The V and J genes are TRBV12-3 or TRBV12-4 and TRBJ1-1; TRBD1 matches 8 bases. V lost 4 bases, J lost 4 bases, and 8 bases stayed unmatched. The CDR3 runs 15 residues.

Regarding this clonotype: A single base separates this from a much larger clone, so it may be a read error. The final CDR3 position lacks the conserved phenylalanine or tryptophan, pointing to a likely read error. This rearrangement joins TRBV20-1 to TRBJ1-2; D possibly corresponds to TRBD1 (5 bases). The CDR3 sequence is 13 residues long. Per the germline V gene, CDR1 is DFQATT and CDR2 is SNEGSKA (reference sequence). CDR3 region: CRTRAGGDYGYTS. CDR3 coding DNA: TGCCGCACCCGGGCGGGGGGAGACTATGGCTACACCTCC.

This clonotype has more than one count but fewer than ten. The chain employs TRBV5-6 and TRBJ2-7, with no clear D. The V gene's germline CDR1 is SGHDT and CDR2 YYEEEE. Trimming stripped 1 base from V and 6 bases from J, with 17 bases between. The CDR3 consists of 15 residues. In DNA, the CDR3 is TGTGCCAGCAGCTTGATCGCTTCTGCTGACGTCGAGCAGTACTTC. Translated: CASSLIASADVEQYF.

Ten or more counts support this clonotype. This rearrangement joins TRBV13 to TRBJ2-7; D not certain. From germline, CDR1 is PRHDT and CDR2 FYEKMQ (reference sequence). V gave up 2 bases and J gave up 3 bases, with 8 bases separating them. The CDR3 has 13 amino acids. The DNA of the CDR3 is TGTGCCAGCAGCTTAAGGAACAACTACGAGCAGTACTTC. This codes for CASSLRNNYEQYF.

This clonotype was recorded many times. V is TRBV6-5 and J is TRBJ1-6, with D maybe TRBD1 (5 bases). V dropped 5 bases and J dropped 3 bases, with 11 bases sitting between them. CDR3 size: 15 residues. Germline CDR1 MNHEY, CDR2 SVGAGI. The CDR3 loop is CASSPDSLYNSPLHF. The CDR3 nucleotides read TGTGCCAGCAGTCCAGACAGCCTCTATAATTCACCCCTCCACTTT.

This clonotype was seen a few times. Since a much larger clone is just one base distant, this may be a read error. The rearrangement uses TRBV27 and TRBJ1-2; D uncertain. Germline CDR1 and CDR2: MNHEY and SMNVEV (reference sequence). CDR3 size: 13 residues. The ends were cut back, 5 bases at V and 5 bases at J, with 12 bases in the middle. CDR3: CASSEHSEYGYTF. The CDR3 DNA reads TGTGCCAGCAGTGAGCACAGCGAATATGGCTACACCTTC.

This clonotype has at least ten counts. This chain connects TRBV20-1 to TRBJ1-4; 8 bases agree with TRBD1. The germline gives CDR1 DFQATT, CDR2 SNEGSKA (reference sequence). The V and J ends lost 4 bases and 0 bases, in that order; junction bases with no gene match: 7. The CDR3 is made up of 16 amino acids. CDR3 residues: CSATAGGSATNEKLFF. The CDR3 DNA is TGCAGTGCTACGGCAGGGGGCTCGGCAACTAATGAAAAACTGTTTTTT.

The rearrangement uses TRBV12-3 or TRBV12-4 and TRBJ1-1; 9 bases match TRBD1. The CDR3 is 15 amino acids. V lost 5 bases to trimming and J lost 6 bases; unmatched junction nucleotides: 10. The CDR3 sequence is CASSTWDRVFAEAFF. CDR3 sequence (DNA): TGTGCCAGCAGTACCTGGGACAGGGTCTTTGCTGAAGCTTTCTTT.

The CDR3 DNA is TGTGCCAGCAGCTCGCTAGGCAGCCCGAGTGACTATGGCTACACCTTC. It specifies CASSSLGSPSDYGYTF. The chain recombines TRBV27 with TRBJ1-2; D call uncertain. CDR1 MNHEY and CDR2 SMNVEV come from the germline V gene (reference sequence). The CDR3 runs to 16 residues. The V end was cut by 6 bases, the J end by 3 bases, with 20 bases between.

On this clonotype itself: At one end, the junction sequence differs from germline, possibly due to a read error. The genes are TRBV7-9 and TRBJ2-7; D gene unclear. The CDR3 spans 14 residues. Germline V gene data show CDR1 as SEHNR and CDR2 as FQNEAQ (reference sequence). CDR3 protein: CASSLAYSSYEQYF. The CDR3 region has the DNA TGTGCTAGCAGCTTAGCTTACAGCTCCTACGAGCAGTACTTC.

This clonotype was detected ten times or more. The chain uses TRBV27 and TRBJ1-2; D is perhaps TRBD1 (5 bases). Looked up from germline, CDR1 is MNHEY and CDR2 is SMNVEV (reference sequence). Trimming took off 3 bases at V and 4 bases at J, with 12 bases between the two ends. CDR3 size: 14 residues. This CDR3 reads CASSLQGMVYGYTF. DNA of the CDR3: TGTGCCAGCAGTTTGCAGGGAATGGTCTATGGCTACACCTTC.